This TCR beta chain appears in the sequencing data of a study of cytomegalovirus exposure and HLA in healthy donors. With 1 base removed from V and 0 bases from J, the gap between germline ends came to 7 bases. The CDR3 is 15 residues long. In germline, CDR1 is SGHTA, CDR2 FQGNSA. Method: immunoSEQ multiplex PCR; TCRdb's copy keeps in-frame clones and lacks some. The sample contains around 300,000 clones, 65% to 90% of which appear only once. Material: PBMCs. The chain links TRBV7-2 to TRBJ2-1, with TRBD2 as a possible D gene (5 bases). This receptor was taken from a woman aged 18-35 years in good health and CMV-seronegative. The CDR3, as DNA: TGTGCCAGCAGCTTAGAAGGGAGCTCCTACAATGAGCAGTTCTTC. As protein: CASSLEGSSYNEQFF.